This section outlines one TCR beta chain sequence together with its context. Its antigen specificity is not known. It has no much larger one-base neighbor in the sample; base qualities were not kept. This record comes from a study of cytomegalovirus exposure and HLA in healthy donors (dated by TCRdb to about 2017). Turning to the overall study: An earlier analysis of approximately 640 of the donors reported approximately 290 Gb of sequence data and around 120 million unique TCR beta sequences from some 180 million T cells. Around 320 gigabases of sequencing data and approximately 93 million unique TCR sequences were included in an early release covering several hundred HLA-typed donors. Of the approximately 400 genotyped donors, approximately 83% fell in the genetic ancestry cluster associated with self-reported Caucasian donors. The study aimed to test whether cataloging public T cell receptors could reveal signatures of past pathogen exposure. Using immunosequencing, the study profiled T cell repertoires from 666 subjects and related those repertoires to cytomegalovirus serostatus. Along with the 666-subject first cohort, a separate validation cohort of about 110 different subjects was used. To predict cytomegalovirus infection status, the study brought together high-throughput TCR immunosequencing, statistical association of individual TCRs with disease status, and machine learning. A later analysis re-analyzed previously published TCR beta repertoires from roughly 690 donors and added high-resolution HLA genotyping to study TCR occurrence patterns. In the later analysis, no new phenotypic data were used to find candidate immune exposures; instead, reliance was placed on TCR beta sequences and their occurrence across donors. An earlier analysis of roughly 600 of the donors used high-throughput TCR beta sequencing to judge whether each TCR beta V gene segment behaved as functional or pseudogenic. Donor age, sex, ethnicity and CMV serostatus were collected together with the repertoire data. In a later genetic analysis, genome-wide SNP genotypes for about 55% of the 666 donors were used, and that subset was treated as a discovery cohort. Every repertoire in the discovery cohort had been generated on one and the same sequencing platform. Class I and class II HLA loci were covered by the typing at four-digit resolution. Typing coverage varied by locus: roughly 620-640 donors for A, B, C, DRB1 and DQB1; roughly 560 for DQA1; more than 600 for DPA1; under 490 for DPB1. A handful of DR-DQ haplotypes were treated as single units for association and clustering because of strong linkage in the cohort. Among some 400 genotyped donors of the cohort, an average of approximately 220,000 unique TCR beta nucleotide sequences was sequenced per donor, of which about 20% were non-productive.

The library was made by the immunoSEQ multiplex PCR assay. The multiplex PCR relied on a mix of 60 forward primers for TCR Vbeta segments and 13 reverse primers for TCR Jbeta segments. The CDR3 region of rearranged TCR beta genes was amplified from genomic DNA with a multiplex PCR assay. On the Illumina HiSeq System, the amplified TCR beta libraries were sequenced as 87-base-pair reads. The source study handled its data this way. A later analysis tallied tens of millions of unique TCR beta chains across the 666 repertoires, and about 10 million of those chains were shared by two or more donors. Raw reads were error-corrected and collapsed into unique sequences by a nearest-neighbor algorithm in which closely related sequences were merged to remove PCR and sequencing errors. Alignment of CDR3 sequences to IMGT reference sequences was used to assign V, D and J gene segments. For a sequence to be retained, at least a six-nucleotide match to both a V gene segment and a J gene segment was required. Rearrangements were classified as productive when the CDR3 lacked stop codons and remained in frame with V and J, and all other rearrangements were classified as non-productive. CDR3 was defined by IMGT convention, running from the second conserved V-encoded cysteine to the conserved J-encoded phenylalanine. The earlier analysis of a few hundred of the donors excluded any sequence lacking an unambiguous match to a single V gene segment. An earlier analysis of fewer than 750 of the donors called V segments functional above 56.7% productive rearrangements and segregating when the between-donor standard deviation exceeded 5%. A statistical classification framework was built to diagnose cytomegalovirus status from the catalog of TCR beta chain sequences. V and J gene assignment, in a later analysis, came from comparing TCR nucleotide sequences with IMGT/GENE-DB human TR gene sequences. A later analysis assigned CDR3 sequences and most-parsimonious VDJ recombination scenarios with the TCRdist pipeline. A later analysis defined each TCR beta chain by its CDR3 amino acid sequence plus V-gene family, and excluded reads lacking a unique V-gene family. A later analysis removed roughly 590 highly shared, low-generation-probability nucleotide sequences to deal with suspected cross-contamination and a sequencing artifact. For each public chain, a later analysis derived a clonal expansion index from normalized ranks of inferred template counts within each repertoire. In a later analysis, generation probabilities were computed with a VDJ recombination model fitted to out-of-frame rearrangements, and the resulting probabilities were checked against IGoR. Hypergeometric tests were used in a later analysis to score TCR-TCR, TCR-HLA and TCR-CMV co-occurrence, with a repertoire-size bias correction applied to the TCR pairs. A later analysis estimated false discovery rates by permuting HLA or CMV assignments 20 times. In a later analysis, co-occurring TCRs were grouped using DBSCAN, with TCRdist sequence similarity added in when clustering inside HLA-allele-positive subsets. Repertoires with fewer than 30,000 or more than 120,000 public chains were left out of co-occurrence clustering, as were four to six repertoires with anomalous nucleotide sharing. This is the immuneACCESS table as TCRdb keeps it, with only in-frame sequences that have V and J called. A part of the clones is gone; compared with another copy, unresolved V genes explain less than half, and the rest is unexplained. That table gives V, J and clone size, and the DNA gave D and trimming. In this sample the table shows 150,000 to 160,000 clones, roughly 70% of which occur a single time. Roughly 2.2% of the sample belongs to the ten largest clones.

V is pruned by 6 bases and J by 1 base, leaving 12 bases of the junction without a gene match. CDR1 and CDR2, per the germline V gene, are KGHSH and LQKENI. The CDR3 spans 19 residues, from the cysteine through the phenylalanine. The CDR3 DNA has 57 bases and is translated from base 1. The cohort comprised fewer than 750 healthy bone marrow donors. At the time of sampling, all cohort members were nominally healthy, though unrecorded immune exposures were likely present. The donor tested CMV seronegative, placing the donor among the 350 or so seronegative members of the cohort. Each donor provided a peripheral blood sample, and peripheral blood mononuclear cells were used for TCR beta sequencing. Genomic DNA was extracted from the blood cell samples with the Qiagen DNeasy Blood Extraction Kit. General study outcomes and caveats: The classifier was reported to diagnose cytomegalovirus status with high specificity and sensitivity in both the original and validation cohorts. A further reported finding was that TCR beta sequences accurately predicted the HLA-A and HLA-B alleles for most subjects in the first cohort. A total of about 150 TCR beta chains were listed by the study as associated with cytomegalovirus. According to a later analysis, parvovirus B19, influenza, CMV and Epstein-Barr virus appeared linked to several top co-occurrence clusters. The authors suggested that the approach could potentially be extended to other disease states and immunological phenotypes. Roughly uniform sequencing depth across donors was assumed in presence/absence analyses, although this assumption may not hold. Across donors, most TCR sequences were observed very rarely, whereas some public TCRs were present in many individuals. Linkage disequilibrium might explain the correlated functional status among segregating V segments, but an unknown experimental factor could not be ruled out. A cluster of highly shared sequence variants was judged likely to be a technical artifact of the sequencing pipeline. Because counts were too low, some 17 rarely observed V segments, including chromosome 9 orphons, were left out of the earlier analysis of some 640 of the donors. The 87-base-pair reads could not distinguish some IMGT-functional V segments, including TRBV6-2 and TRBV6-3, so those segments were excluded. A few of the identified cytomegalovirus-associated TCR beta chains were confirmed in vitro to be specific for cytomegalovirus antigens. At a false discovery rate of 0.05, a later analysis linked around 17,000 TCR beta sequences to specific HLA alleles. Because HLA typing was missing for some donors at each locus, association tests included only the typed subset. Assigning TCR associations to individual alleles was difficult when HLA alleles, especially DR and DQ, strongly co-occurred. The only immune exposure information available for the cohort was CMV serostatus. In a later analysis, most CMV-associated TCR beta chains were found to appear HLA-restricted, with HLA associations seemingly driven largely by CMV exposure. In a later genetic analysis, a missense DCLRE1C variant was associated with V-gene and J-gene trimming of TCR beta chains, and the association was replicated in an independent cohort. Compared with the roughly 720-donor mean, donors in an Asian-associated ancestry cluster had fewer N-insertions in productive TCRs, according to a later genetic analysis. An earlier analysis of approximately 570 of the donors showed that most TCR beta V segments appeared in productive rearrangements either about 90% or about 30% of the time, which broadly matched IMGT annotations. In a later analysis, the rate of TCR association differed among HLA loci, with DRB1 alleles having the most associated TCRs and HLA-C alleles having the fewest. This cohort had only TCR beta chains sequenced, and the lack of alpha or paired-chain data limited which features could be detected. In a later analysis, HLA-associated TCR beta chains were found to be more clonally expanded and to have lower generation probabilities than equally common non-associated chains.

The source is a man aged 25 to 45 in good health and CMV-seronegative. The sample was PBMCs. In this chain, TRBV18 is recombined with TRBJ1-6; the central 10 bases match TRBD1. At the DNA level, the sequence is TGTGCCAGCTCGCGAGTTGGGACAGGGGCCGGATCCTATAATTCACCCCTCCACTTT. Its protein reads: CASSRVGTGAGSYNSPLHF.